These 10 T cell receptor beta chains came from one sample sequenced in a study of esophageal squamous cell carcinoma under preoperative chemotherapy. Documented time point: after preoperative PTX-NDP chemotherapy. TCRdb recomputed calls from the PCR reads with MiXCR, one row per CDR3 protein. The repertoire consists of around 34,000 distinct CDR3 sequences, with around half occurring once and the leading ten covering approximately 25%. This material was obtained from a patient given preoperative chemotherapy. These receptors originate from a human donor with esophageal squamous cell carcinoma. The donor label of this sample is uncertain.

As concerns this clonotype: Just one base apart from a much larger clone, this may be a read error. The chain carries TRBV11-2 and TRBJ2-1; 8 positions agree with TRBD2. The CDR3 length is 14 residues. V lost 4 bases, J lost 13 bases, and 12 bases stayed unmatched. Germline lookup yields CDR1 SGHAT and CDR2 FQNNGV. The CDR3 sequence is CASSYGGVWETQFF. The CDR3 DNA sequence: TGTGCCAGCAGCTACGGGGGGGTGTGGGAGACCCAGTTCTTC.

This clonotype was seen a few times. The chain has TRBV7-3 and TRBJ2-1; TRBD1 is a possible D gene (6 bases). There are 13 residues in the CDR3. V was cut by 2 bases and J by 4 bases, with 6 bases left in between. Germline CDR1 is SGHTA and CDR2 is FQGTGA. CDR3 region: CASSLGTYNEQFF. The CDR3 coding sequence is TGTGCCAGCAGCTTAGGGACATACAATGAGCAGTTCTTC.

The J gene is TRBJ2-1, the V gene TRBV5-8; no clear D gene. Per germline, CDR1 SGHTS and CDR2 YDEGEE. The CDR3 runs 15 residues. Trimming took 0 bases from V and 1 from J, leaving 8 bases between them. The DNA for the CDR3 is TGTGCCAGCAGCTTGGTTCTGGGGTCCTACAATGAGCAGTTCTTC. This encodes CASSLVLGSYNEQFF.

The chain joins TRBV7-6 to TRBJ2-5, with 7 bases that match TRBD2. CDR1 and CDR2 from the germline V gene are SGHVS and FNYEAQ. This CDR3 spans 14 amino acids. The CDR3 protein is CAGSGAGTPETQYF. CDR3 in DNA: TGTGCGGGCAGCGGGGCCGGGACCCCAGAGACCCAGTACTTC.

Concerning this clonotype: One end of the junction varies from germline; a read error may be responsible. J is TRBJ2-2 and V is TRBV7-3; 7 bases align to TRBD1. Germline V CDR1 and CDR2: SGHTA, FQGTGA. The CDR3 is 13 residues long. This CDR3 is CASGAGGTGKLYF. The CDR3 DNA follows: TGTGCCAGTGGGGCAGGGGGTACCGGTAAGCTGTATTTT.

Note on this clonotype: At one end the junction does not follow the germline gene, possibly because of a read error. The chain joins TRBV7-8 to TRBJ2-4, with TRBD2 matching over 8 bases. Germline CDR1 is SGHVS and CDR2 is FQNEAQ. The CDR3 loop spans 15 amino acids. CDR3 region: CASSLVGGGTDMQYF. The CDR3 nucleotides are TGTGCCAGCAGCTTAGTCGGGGGGGGCACAGACATGCAGTACTTC.

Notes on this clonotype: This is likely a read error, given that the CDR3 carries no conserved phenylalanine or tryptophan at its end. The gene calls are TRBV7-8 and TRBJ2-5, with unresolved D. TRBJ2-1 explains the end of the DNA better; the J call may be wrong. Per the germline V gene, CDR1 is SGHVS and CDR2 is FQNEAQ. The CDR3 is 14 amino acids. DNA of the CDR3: TGTGCCAGCAGCCGACCGCTGGGCCAAACGTCCCAGTTCTCC. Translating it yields CASSRPLGQTSQFS.

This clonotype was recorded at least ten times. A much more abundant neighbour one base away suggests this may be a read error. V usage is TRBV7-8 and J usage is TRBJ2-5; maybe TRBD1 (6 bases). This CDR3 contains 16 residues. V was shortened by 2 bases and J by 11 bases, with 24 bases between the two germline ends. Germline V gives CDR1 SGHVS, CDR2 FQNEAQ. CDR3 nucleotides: TGTGCCAGCAGCTTACTTTACAGGGAACAAGAGAATGAGCAGTACTTC. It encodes CASSLLYREQENEQYF.

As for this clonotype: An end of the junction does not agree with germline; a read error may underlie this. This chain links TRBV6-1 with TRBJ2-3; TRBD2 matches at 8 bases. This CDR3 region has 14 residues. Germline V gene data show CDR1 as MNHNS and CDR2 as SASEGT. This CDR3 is CAGSGGRDEETQYF. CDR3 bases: TGTGCGGGCAGCGGGGGCCGAGACGAAGAGACCCAGTATTTC.

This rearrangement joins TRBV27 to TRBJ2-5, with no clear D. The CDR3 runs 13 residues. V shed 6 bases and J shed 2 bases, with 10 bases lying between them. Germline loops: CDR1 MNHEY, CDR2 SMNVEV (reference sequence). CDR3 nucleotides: TGTGCCAGCAGCGCGGATCCTCAAGAGACCCAGTACTTC. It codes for CASSADPQETQYF.